In this sample, the clone carrying this T cell receptor beta chain turned up a few times. Its specificity is unknown. This entry comes from a study of identical twins. Whole-study findings and limits: Twin pairs had excess sharing that was weaker in beta out-of-frame sequences.

Germline V gene data show CDR1 as SGHRS and CDR2 as YFSETQ. V was shortened by 1 base and J by 0 bases, with 7 bases between the two germline ends. This CDR3 is built from 14 residues. TCRdb reanalysed the 5' RACE reads using MiXCR and keeps one entry per CDR3 protein. The sample records under 400,000 distinct CDR3 sequences, approximately 9.1% being singletons. This receptor was taken from a woman aged 50 to 60 in good health. Sequenced input: naive T cells sorted from blood. The V and J genes are TRBV5-1 and TRBJ2-5; D gene uncertain. The CDR3 DNA sequence: TGCGCCAGCAGCTTGACATCGTACCAAGAGACCCAGTACTTC. Translating gives CASSLTSYQETQYF.